What follows are 4 T cell receptor beta chains derived from one specimen sequenced in a study of T cell responses to AZD1222 COVID-19 vaccine (TCRdb year 2021). The sample's time point label, decoded: baseline before first vaccination. The treatment or condition label, as the study defines it: meningococcal conjugate vaccine given as trial control. Library method: the immunoSEQ multiplex PCR assay. Drawn from immuneACCESS, this table holds only the in-frame rearrangements with V and J called that TCRdb kept. Clones are partly lost; checked studies trace under half to an unresolved V gene and leave the rest unexplained. Within this sample are about 70,000 clones, with 88% of them counted one time only. The top ten clonotypes cover 5% of the sample. The sequencing here drew on peripheral blood, taken on day 0 of MenACWY control vaccination. These receptor sequences come from an adult in good health.

The chain joins TRBV5-1 to TRBJ1-2; maybe TRBD1 (5 bases). Germline-derived CDR1 and CDR2 are SGHRS and YFSETQ. CDR3 length: 13 residues. Trimming removed 0 bases from V and 7 bases from J, with 10 bases in between. CDR3 region: CASSLDGAPGYTF. The CDR3 DNA is TGCGCCAGCAGCTTGGACGGGGCGCCTGGCTACACCTTC.

The rearrangement links TRBV7-2 to TRBJ1-1, with 10 positions matching TRBD1. In germline, CDR1 is SGHTA, CDR2 FQGNSA. The CDR3 is 15 amino acids. Trimming took 1 base from V and 4 from J; bases not matched to a gene: 3. CDR3: CASSLGTGGGTEAFF. The CDR3 DNA sequence: TGTGCCAGCAGCTTAGGGACAGGGGGAGGCACTGAAGCTTTCTTT.

The CDR3 DNA reads as TGTGCCTGGAGTACCGGGACAGGGGTTGAAAAACTGTTTTTT. It encodes CAWSTGTGVEKLFF. The V and J genes are TRBV30 and TRBJ1-4, with 10 bases identical to TRBD1. The V gene's germline CDR1 is GTSNPN and CDR2 SVGIG (reference sequence). The CDR3 runs 14 residues. The J segment lost 7 bases and the V segment lost 2 bases, leaving 4 bases of the junction unmatched.

This clone appeared a few times. V usage is TRBV12-3 or TRBV12-4 and J usage is TRBJ1-3; D is unclear. The CDR3 consists of 13 residues. V was pared by 4 bases and J by 3 bases, with 7 bases between. CDR3 sequence reads: CASSWGLGNTIYF. In DNA form, the CDR3 reads TGTGCCAGCAGTTGGGGTCTTGGAAACACCATATATTTT.